This T cell receptor beta chain is from a study of T cell repertoires in cytomegalovirus infection. About the study: Matching HLA type, along with CMV infection, was indicated by public TCR beta signatures.

The length of the CDR3 is 15 residues. CDR1 is SGHTA and CDR2 is FQGNSA in the germline V gene. The V and J ends lost 5 bases and 3 bases, in that order; junction bases with no gene match: 7. This clonotype was picked up many times. Its antigen is unknown. Each CDR3 protein is one row after TCRdb ran MiXCR on the reads. The sample contains 310,000 or so distinct CDR3 sequences, about 26% of which appear only once. Study results and caveats: HLA-C-restricted CMV clonotypes gave the most frequent clonotype in two of eight donors.

The chain has TRBV7-2 and TRBJ2-1, with 7 bases identical to TRBD1. Specimen: PBMCs. The receptor was isolated from a human donor in good health (CMV status not recorded). Some clones in this sample may be carry-over from other donors' samples. The CDR3 DNA sequence: TGTGCCAGCAGCACAAACAGGGGTGTCTACAATGAGCAGTTCTTC. Its protein is CASSTNRGVYNEQFF. Variable domain in full (rest from reference TRBV7-2 and TRBJ2-1): GAGVSQSPSNKVTEKGKDVELRCDPISGHTALYWYRQSLGQGLEFLIYFQGNSAPDKSGLPSDRFSAERTGGSVSTLTIQRTQQEDSAVYLCASSTNRGVYNEQFFGPGTRLTVL.